The rows below give T cell receptor beta chains drawn from one sample of a study of T cells in Graves' hyperthyroidism and ophthalmopathy. Using its own MiXCR run on the multiplex PCR reads, TCRdb lists one record per CDR3 protein. The sample holds 500,000 to 750,000 distinct CDR3 sequences, around 42% seen once. Sequencing used peripheral blood or thyroid tissue (not recorded which). These receptor sequences come from a woman aged 18-29 years with Graves' hyperthyroidism. Both conserved end residues are part of each CDR3. Each record gives: V gene, D gene, J gene, clone size, CDR3 DNA, CDR3 protein. D genes are given only for firm matches. Size is stated for part of the rows, as once, few or many counts, or as a class when the clone is expanded.

TRBV9	NA	TRBJ2-1	once	TGTGCCAGCAGCGTAGGGCTCCCCCCGACCGAGCAGTTCTTC	CASSVGLPPTEQFF
TRBV6-4	TRBD1	TRBJ2-3	NA	TGTGCCAGCAGTCAACCCTCGGGACAGAGCACAGATACGCAGTATTTT	CASSQPSGQSTDTQYF
TRBV4-3	NA	TRBJ1-6	many	TGCGCCAGCAGCCAAGATGGGGCAGGGGACCGGTCACCCCTCCACTTT	CASSQDGAGDRSPLHF
TRBV7-9	NA	TRBJ1-2	once	TGTGCCAGCAGCTCCAAGGAGGGGTCTTATGGCTACACCTTC	CASSSKEGSYGYTF
TRBV10-3	NA	TRBJ2-7	many	TGTGCCATCAGCCTGGGACTCTACGAGCAGTACTTC	CAISLGLYEQYF
TRBV7-7	NA	TRBJ2-5	many	TGTGCTAGCAGCCGGCCCGTTCTAGGGGAGACCCAGTACTTC	CASSRPVLGETQYF
TRBV18	NA	TRBJ2-7	NA	TGTGCCAGCTCACCTCCTTTAGCGGCCTCCTACGAGCAGTACTTC	CASSPPLAASYEQYF
TRBV6-6	NA	TRBJ1-4	few	TGTGCCAGCAGTTCTTCCCGCCCGGCAACTAATGAAAAACTGTTTTTT	CASSSSRPATNEKLFF
TRBV29-1	NA	TRBJ1-4	NA	TGCAGCCAAGATTGGGGGAAGAGTGAAAAACTGTTTTTT	CSQDWGKSEKLFF
TRBV19	TRBD1	TRBJ1-3	many	TGTGCCAGTAGTATAAGGAGGAGGACAGGGGGCTGGTCTGGAAACACCATATATTTT	CASSIRRRTGGWSGNTIYF
TRBV7-2	TRBD2	TRBJ2-2	NA	TGTGCCAGCAGCCACCGAAGGACTAGCGGAGGATACAATGAGCAGTTTTTT	CASSHRRTSGGYNEQFF
TRBV20-1	NA	TRBJ2-5	NA	TGCAGTGCTTCCCCCCGGAGGGCAAGGGGCAATCAGCCCCAGTACTTC	CSASPRRARGNQPQYF
TRBV4-2	NA	TRBJ1-4	once	TGTGCCAGCAGCCCAGGACTAGCCGATGAAAAACTGTTTTTT	CASSPGLADEKLFF
TRBV7-3	NA	TRBJ2-7	NA	TGTGCCAGCAGCTTACACCGGGACCAGACCTACAATGAGCAGTACTTC	CASSLHRDQTYNEQYF
TRBV9	NA	TRBJ2-2	NA	TGTGCCAGCAGCGGGGCGGTGGGCGCCGGGGAGCTGTTTTTT	CASSGAVGAGELFF
TRBV2	NA	TRBJ2-5	few	TGTGCCAGCAGCTGGGCCCTCCAAGAGACCCAGTACTTC	CASSWALQETQYF
TRBV20-1	NA	TRBJ2-5	many	TGCAGTGCTAGAGATAGGGGACGCCCAATCCCCCCAGAGACCCAGTACTTC	CSARDRGRPIPPETQYF
TRBV3-1	TRBD1	TRBJ1-1	few	TGTGCCAGCAGCCAAGCGGGACAGAGCAACACTGAAGCTTTCTTT	CASSQAGQSNTEAFF
TRBV2	NA	TRBJ2-6	few	TGTGCCAGCAGTTATCTTGGACCGCGAATCTCTGGGGCCAACGTCCTGACTTTC	CASSYLGPRISGANVLTF
TRBV18	TRBD1	TRBJ1-6	few	TGTGCCAGCTCACCACGACAGGGCAGCTCACCCCTCCACTTT	CASSPRQGSSPLHF
TRBV4-2	TRBD2	TRBJ2-7	many	TGTGCCAGCAGCCATCCTCACGAACCGGGACTACGGACCTACGAGCAGTACTTC	CASSHPHEPGLRTYEQYF
TRBV2	NA	TRBJ1-4	NA	TGTGCCAGCAGCATGTTTAAGACCGGGCTCTCTAATGAAAAACTGTTTTTT	CASSMFKTGLSNEKLFF
TRBV29-1	NA	TRBJ1-2	many	TGCAGCGTTGAGGACGGACTAAAAAATGGCTACACCTTC	CSVEDGLKNGYTF
TRBV20-1	TRBD2	TRBJ2-7	NA	TGCAGTGCTAGAGATAGCGGGAGCTCCTACAAGCAGTACTTC	CSARDSGSSYKQYF
TRBV10-1	NA	TRBJ1-1	NA	TGCGCCAGCAGTGAAAGCGACGATGAACTCGAAGCTTTCTTT	CASSESDDELEAFF
TRBV7-9	TRBD1	TRBJ1-2	NA	TGTGCCAGCAGCCAACCAGGGGCAGGGGGACACAACTATGGCTACACCTTC	CASSQPGAGGHNYGYTF
TRBV29-1	TRBD1	TRBJ2-1	medium-sized	TGCAGCGTTAGGGCAGGGGGTAATGAGCAGTTCTTC	CSVRAGGNEQFF
TRBV7-2	NA	TRBJ1-4	NA	TGTGCCAGCAGCTTAGGTGGGAACACCGGGACGGTCGATGAAAAACTGTTTTTT	CASSLGGNTGTVDEKLFF
TRBV7-8	NA	TRBJ1-3	NA	TGTGCCAGCAGCTACGAGACAGGTTGGAACACCATATATTTT	CASSYETGWNTIYF
TRBV7-2	TRBD2	TRBJ2-1	few	TGTGCCAGCAGCCTCGGGGGGAAATTGAATGAGCAGTTCTTC	CASSLGGKLNEQFF